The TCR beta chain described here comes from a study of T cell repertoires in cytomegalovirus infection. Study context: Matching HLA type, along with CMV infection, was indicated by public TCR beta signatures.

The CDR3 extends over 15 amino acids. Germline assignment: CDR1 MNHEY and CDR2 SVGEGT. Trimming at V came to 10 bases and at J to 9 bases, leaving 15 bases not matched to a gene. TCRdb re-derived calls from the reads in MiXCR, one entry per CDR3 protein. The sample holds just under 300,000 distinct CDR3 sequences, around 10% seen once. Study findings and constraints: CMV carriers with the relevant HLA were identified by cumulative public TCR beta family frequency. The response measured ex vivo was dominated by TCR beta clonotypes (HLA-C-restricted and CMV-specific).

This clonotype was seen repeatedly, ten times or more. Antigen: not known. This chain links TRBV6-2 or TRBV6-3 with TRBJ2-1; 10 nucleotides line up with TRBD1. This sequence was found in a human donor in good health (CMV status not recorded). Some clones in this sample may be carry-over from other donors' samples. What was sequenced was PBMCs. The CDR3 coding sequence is TGTGCCACCACTAGCCGGGACAGGGGTCCCGGTGAGCAGTTCTTC. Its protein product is CATTSRDRGPGEQFF.